These T cell receptor beta chains were read from a single sample in a study of blood T cell repertoires in COVID-19. Measured with immunoSEQ multiplex PCR; TCRdb has only the in-frame clones, and not every one. The sample lists around 300,000 clones; about four fifths were seen once. Sequencing was carried out using peripheral blood. These TCRs come from a woman aged 45-60 years who had recovered from COVID-19. CDR3s include the opening cysteine and the closing phenylalanine or tryptophan.

v_gene	len	j_gene	CDR3aa
TRBV27	17	TRBJ2-7	CASSPALTGIWSYEQYF
TRBV13	16	TRBJ1-2	CASSLEAGGSNYGYTF
TRBV6-2/TRBV6-3	16	TRBJ2-1	CASSLLMGTRGNEQFF
TRBV10-2	14	TRBJ2-1	CAAGNGGPNNEQFF
TRBV9	15	TRBJ1-2	CASSVEGARGSGYTF
TRBV6-7	16	TRBJ2-7	CASSYLEATPADEQYF
TRBV7-8	16	TRBJ1-2	CASSLATGGARYGYTF
TRBV24-1	13	TRBJ1-5	CATSDSLNQPQHF
TRBV29-1	14	TRBJ2-3	CSVEYGGFTDTQYF
TRBV4-1	21	TRBJ1-6	CASSQDPPGTGGVTYNSPLHF
TRBV10-3	18	TRBJ2-1	CAISESLAGVSSRNEQFF
TRBV28	14	TRBJ1-4	CASSPGQMNEKLFF
TRBV24-1	15	TRBJ2-5	CATSDHGTSRETQYF